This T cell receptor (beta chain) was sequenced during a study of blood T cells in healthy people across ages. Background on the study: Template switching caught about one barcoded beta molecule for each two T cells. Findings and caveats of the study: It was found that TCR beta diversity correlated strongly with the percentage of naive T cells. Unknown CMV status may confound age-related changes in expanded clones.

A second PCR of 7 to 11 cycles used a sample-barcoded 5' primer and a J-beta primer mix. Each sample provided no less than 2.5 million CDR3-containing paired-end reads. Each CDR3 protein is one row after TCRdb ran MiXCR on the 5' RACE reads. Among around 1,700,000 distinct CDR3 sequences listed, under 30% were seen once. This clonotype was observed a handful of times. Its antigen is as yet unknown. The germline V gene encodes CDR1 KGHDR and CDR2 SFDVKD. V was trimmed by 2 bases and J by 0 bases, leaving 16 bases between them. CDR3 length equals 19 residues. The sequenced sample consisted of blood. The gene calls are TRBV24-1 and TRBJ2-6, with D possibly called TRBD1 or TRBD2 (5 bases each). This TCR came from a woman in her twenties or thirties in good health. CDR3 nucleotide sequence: TGTGCCACCAGTGATTCTCGTAGGTGGGACCGCTCTGGGGCCAACGTCCTGACTTTC. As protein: CATSDSRRWDRSGANVLTF.